What follows describes a single T cell receptor beta chain. Antigen: not known. Primers for the PCR totalled 60 Vbeta and 13 Jbeta. Profiling relied on immunoSEQ multiplex PCR, and the TCRdb table lists in-frame clones only, not all of them. Of about 180,000 clones in the sample, 65% to 75% were seen once. The data were obtained in a study of cytomegalovirus exposure and HLA in healthy donors. V shed 6 bases and J shed 1 base, with 15 bases lying between them. CDR1 and CDR2 from the germline V gene are MNHNY and SVGAGI (reference sequence). The CDR3 loop spans 16 amino acids. General study findings and limits: A later look showed TCR association rates differing by HLA locus, highest for DRB1 and lowest for HLA-C. Associated with cytomegalovirus, according to the listing, were around 170 TCR beta chains. Some segments of the V type, notably TRBV6-2 and TRBV6-3, were excluded as indistinguishable. A later analysis by the authors found several of the most significant clusters apparently linked to common viral pathogens.

Sample: PBMCs. This chain uses TRBV6-6 with TRBJ2-2, with unresolved D. This clonotype was sampled from a human donor in good health. CDR3 in amino acids: CASSRRLGENTGELFF. DNA of the CDR3: TGTGCCAGCAGCCGACGGTTAGGAGAGAACACCGGGGAGCTGTTTTTT.